This passage covers 14 T cell receptor beta chains from one sample sequenced in a study of memory CD4+ T cells and cytomegalovirus serostatus. The sort gate was single viable CD3+CD4+CD8-CD45RO+ cells for memory CD4+ T cells. Profiling relied on immunoSEQ multiplex PCR, and the TCRdb table lists in-frame clones only, not all of them. The repertoire consists of some 66,000 clones, with around 76% occurring once and the leading ten covering about 4.7%. The sequencing input was memory CD4+ T cells from blood. These receptors originate from an adult in good health and CMV-seropositive.

The chain couples TRBV15 to TRBJ2-5; 8 nucleotides agree with TRBD1. J lost 4 bases, V lost 0 bases, and 10 bases had no gene match. In germline, CDR1 is LNHNV, CDR2 YYDKDF (reference sequence). The CDR3 is 17 amino acids. CDR3 in DNA: TGTGCCACCAGCAGAGATTCTAGGGCAGGGGGCGGAGAGACCCAGTACTTC. Translated, it gives CATSRDSRAGGGETQYF.

The chain is built from TRBV19 and TRBJ2-2, with unresolved D. The length of the CDR3 is 14 residues. From germline, CDR1 is LNHDA and CDR2 SQIVND (reference sequence). Deletions cut 6 bases from V and 5 bases from J, with 13 bases between. The CDR3 spells CASRDPGLTGELFF. CDR3 sequence (DNA): TGTGCCAGTAGGGACCCGGGTCTTACCGGGGAGCTGTTTTTT.

The CDR3 DNA sequence: TGTGCCAGCAGCGTAGGCTCCGGGGATCATGAGCAGTTCTTC. It codes for CASSVGSGDHEQFF. The chain links TRBV9 to TRBJ2-1; a possible D gene is TRBD2 (5 bases). This CDR3 has 14 amino acids. V shed 0 bases and J shed 8 bases, with 12 bases lying between them. CDR1 SGDLS and CDR2 YYNGEE come from the germline V gene.

V gene TRBV28 combines with J gene TRBJ2-5, with 9 bases fitting TRBD1. Per germline, CDR1 MDHEN and CDR2 SYDVKM. With 6 bases clipped from V and 5 bases from J, the junction kept 16 bases outside the gene matches. This CDR3 has 17 residues. The CDR3, as DNA: TGTGCCAGCAGCTCCTATAGGGGACAGGGTCGTATGGAGACCCAGTACTTC. Encoded protein: CASSSYRGQGRMETQYF.

V is TRBV29-1 and J is TRBJ1-1, with 9 positions matching TRBD1. CDR3 size: 14 residues. The V gene's germline CDR1 is SQVTM and CDR2 ANQGSEA. The J segment lost 5 bases and the V segment lost 6 bases, leaving 10 bases of the junction unmatched. The CDR3 bases are TGCAGCGTCCTAACCGGGACAGGGAGGACTGAAGCTTTCTTT. This sequence encodes CSVLTGTGRTEAFF.

The V call is TRBV4-1, the J call TRBJ2-3, with D tentatively TRBD2 (6 bases). The CDR3 is 16 residues long. Germline V gene lookup returns CDR1 MGHRA and CDR2 YSYEKL. V was cut by 0 bases and J by 2 bases, with 12 bases left in between. The CDR3 protein is CASSQDGGLHTDTQYF. CDR3 nucleotides: TGCGCCAGCAGCCAAGATGGGGGACTTCACACAGATACGCAGTATTTT.

V gene TRBV6-1 combines with J gene TRBJ2-3; D possibly matches TRBD1 or TRBD2 (5 bases each). Germline V gene lookup returns CDR1 MNHNS and CDR2 SASEGT. The CDR3 consists of 14 residues. V was trimmed by 6 bases and J by 5 bases, leaving 15 bases between them. CDR3: CASRSSRGVDTQYF. DNA of the CDR3: TGTGCCAGCAGGAGCTCGAGGGGAGTAGATACGCAGTATTTT.

The sample holds a few counts of this clone. The chain is built from TRBV6-5 and TRBJ1-1; 10 bases agree with TRBD1. V lost 4 bases to trimming and J lost 5 bases; unmatched junction nucleotides: 4. The CDR3 loop spans 14 amino acids. Per the germline V gene, CDR1 is MNHEY and CDR2 is SVGAGI. In nucleotides, the CDR3 is TGTGCCAGCAGTTTGACAGGGGGCCGAACTGAAGCTTTCTTT. This encodes CASSLTGGRTEAFF.

The chain couples TRBV7-2 to TRBJ2-5; perhaps TRBD1 as D (6 bases). The germline V gene has CDR1 SGHTA and CDR2 FQGNSA. V shed 1 base and J shed 4 bases, with 13 bases lying between them. This CDR3 contains 15 residues. The CDR3 DNA is TGTGCCAGCAGCTTAGGGGCAGGGGCAGGAGAGACCCAGTACTTC. Translating gives CASSLGAGAGETQYF.

This clone was seen only a few times. The CDR3 region has the DNA TGTGCCAGCAGACCACATGGAAGATCCCTCCACTTT. This encodes CASRPHGRSLHF. The chain carries TRBV28 and TRBJ1-6; no clear D gene. The CDR3 extends over 12 amino acids. V was cut by 6 bases and J by 14 bases, with 14 bases left in between. Per the germline V gene, CDR1 is MDHEN and CDR2 is SYDVKM.

For the CDR3, the DNA is TGTGCCAGCGAGGCCCGGGGGCAAACTGAAGCTTTCTTT. This translates into CASEARGQTEAFF. This rearrangement joins TRBV2 to TRBJ1-1; D might be TRBD1 (6 bases). The CDR3 runs 13 residues. The germline V gene encodes CDR1 SNHLY and CDR2 FYNNEI. V was shortened by 8 bases and J by 5 bases, with 15 bases between the two germline ends.

CDR3 residues: CAIITESEAFF. The CDR3 DNA reads TGTGCCATCATTACGGAGAGTGAAGCTTTCTTT. The rearrangement uses TRBV10-3 and TRBJ1-1, with D hard to call. The CDR3 loop spans 11 amino acids. The germline V gene has CDR1 ENHRY and CDR2 SYGVKD. Between the trimmed V and J ends, which lost 7 bases and 7 bases, there was a span of 10 bases.

This chain joins TRBV6-5 and TRBJ2-1, with 10 bases that match TRBD2. Germline CDR1 is MNHEY and CDR2 is SVGAGI. The CDR3 has 16 residues. Trimming cost V 4 bases and J 9 bases; bases outside gene matches: 12. In nucleotides, the CDR3 is TGTGCCAGCAGTTCTCCTTTAGCGGGAGGCGGCGGTGAGCAGTTCTTC. As protein: CASSSPLAGGGGEQFF.

V and J are TRBV28 and TRBJ2-3; D is tentatively TRBD1 or TRBD2 (5 bases each). The CDR3 consists of 14 residues. CDR1 is MDHEN, CDR2 SYDVKM, per germline. Trimming removed 6 bases at V and 6 bases at J, with 16 bases between. The CDR3 bases are TGTGCCAGCAGCCGGGGCCTCAGGATCGATACGCAGTATTTT. Protein sequence: CASSRGLRIDTQYF.